This T cell receptor (beta chain) was documented in a study of T cells after yellow fever vaccination. In the study overall: With SMART-Seq v4 Ultra Low Input, the fractions containing low cell numbers were prepared. Whole-study results and caveats: At 96% for CD4 and 70% to 90% for CD8, most primary-vaccination clones showed up again after the booster. Peaking faster, on day 5 versus 15, the secondary response was nonetheless weaker. Some clonotypes were seen in both the CD4 and the CD8 compartments. These made up a small share and likely arose from convergent recombination.

As to this clonotype: What it binds is unknown.

Germline values: CDR1 LGHNA, CDR2 YSLEER. V shed 0 bases and J shed 7 bases, with 15 bases lying between them. CDR3 length equals 15 residues. Using its own MiXCR run on the 5' RACE reads, TCRdb lists one record per CDR3 protein. The sample yields nearly 350,000 distinct CDR3 sequences, approximately 8% seen once. The chain combines TRBV4-3 with TRBJ2-5; D not resolved. Sequences were derived from PBMCs, sampled about 41 days after the first yellow fever vaccination. This receptor was obtained from a man younger than 30 who received the YFV17D yellow fever vaccine. The CDR3 bases are TGCGCCAGCAGCCAAGATCTCCGGTCTCCAGGGACCCAGTACTTC. It encodes CASSQDLRSPGTQYF.